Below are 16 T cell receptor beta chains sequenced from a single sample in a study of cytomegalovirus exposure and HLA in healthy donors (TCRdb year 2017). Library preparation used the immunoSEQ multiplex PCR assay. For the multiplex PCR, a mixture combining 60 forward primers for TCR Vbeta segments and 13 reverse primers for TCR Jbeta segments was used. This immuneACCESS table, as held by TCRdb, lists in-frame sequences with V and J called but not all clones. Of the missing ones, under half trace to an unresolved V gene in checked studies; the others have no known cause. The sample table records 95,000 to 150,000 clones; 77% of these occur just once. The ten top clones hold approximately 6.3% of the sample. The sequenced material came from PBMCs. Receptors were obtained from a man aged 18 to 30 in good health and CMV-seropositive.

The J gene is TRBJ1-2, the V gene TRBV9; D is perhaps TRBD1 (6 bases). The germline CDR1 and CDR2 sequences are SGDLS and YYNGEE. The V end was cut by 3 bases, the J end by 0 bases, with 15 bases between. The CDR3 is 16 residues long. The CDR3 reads CASSAGGQLSNYGYTF. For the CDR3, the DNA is TGTGCCAGCAGCGCCGGGGGGCAGCTTTCTAACTATGGCTACACCTTC.

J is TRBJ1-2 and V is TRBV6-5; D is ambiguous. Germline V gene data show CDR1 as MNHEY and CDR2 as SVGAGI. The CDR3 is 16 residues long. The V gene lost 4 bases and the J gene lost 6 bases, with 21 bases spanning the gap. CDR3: CASSSTGAAGRNGYTF. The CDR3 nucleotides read TGTGCCAGCAGTTCCACCGGCGCAGCGGGTCGGAATGGCTACACCTTC.

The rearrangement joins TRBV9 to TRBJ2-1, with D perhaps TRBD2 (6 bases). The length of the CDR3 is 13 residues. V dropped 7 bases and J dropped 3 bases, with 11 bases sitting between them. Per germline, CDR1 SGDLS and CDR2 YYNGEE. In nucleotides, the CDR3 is TGTGCCAGCGGTAGCGGCTACTACAATGAGCAGTTCTTC. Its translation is CASGSGYYNEQFF.

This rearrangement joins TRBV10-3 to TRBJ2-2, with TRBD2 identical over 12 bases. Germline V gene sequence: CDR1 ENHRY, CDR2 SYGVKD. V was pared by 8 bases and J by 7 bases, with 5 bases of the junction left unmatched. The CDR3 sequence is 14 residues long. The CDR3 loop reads CAIGLAGRNGELFF. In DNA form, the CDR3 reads TGTGCCATCGGACTAGCGGGACGGAACGGGGAGCTGTTTTTT.

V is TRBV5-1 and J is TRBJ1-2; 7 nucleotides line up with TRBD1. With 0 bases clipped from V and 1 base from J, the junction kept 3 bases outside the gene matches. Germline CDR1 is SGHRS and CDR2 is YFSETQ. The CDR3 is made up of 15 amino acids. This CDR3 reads CASSLEQGLNYGYTF. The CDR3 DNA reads TGCGCCAGCAGCTTGGAACAGGGGCTTAACTATGGCTACACCTTC.

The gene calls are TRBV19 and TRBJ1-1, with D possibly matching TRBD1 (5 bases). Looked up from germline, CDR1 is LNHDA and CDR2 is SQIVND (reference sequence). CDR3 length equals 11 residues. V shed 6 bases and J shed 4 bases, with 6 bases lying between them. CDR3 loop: CASRRGTEAFF. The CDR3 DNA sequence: TGTGCCAGTAGAAGGGGCACTGAAGCTTTCTTT.

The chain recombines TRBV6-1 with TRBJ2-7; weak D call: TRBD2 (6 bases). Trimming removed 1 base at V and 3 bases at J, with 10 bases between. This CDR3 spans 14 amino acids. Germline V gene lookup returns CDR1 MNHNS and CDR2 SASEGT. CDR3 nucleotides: TGTGCCAGCAGTGAAGGCGGGGTCCTCTACGAGCAGTACTTC. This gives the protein CASSEGGVLYEQYF.

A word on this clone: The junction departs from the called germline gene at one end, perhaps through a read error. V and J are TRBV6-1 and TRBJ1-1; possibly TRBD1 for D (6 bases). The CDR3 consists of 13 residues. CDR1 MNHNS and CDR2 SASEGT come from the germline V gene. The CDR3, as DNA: TGTGCCAGCAGAGAAGGACAGCCTTTTGGAGCTTTCTTT. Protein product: CASREGQPFGAFF.

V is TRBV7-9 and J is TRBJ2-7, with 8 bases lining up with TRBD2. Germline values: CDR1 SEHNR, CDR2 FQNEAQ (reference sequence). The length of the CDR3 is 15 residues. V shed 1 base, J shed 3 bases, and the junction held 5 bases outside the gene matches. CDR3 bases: TGTGCCAGCAGCTTAGGAGCGGGAGAGATCTACGAGCAGTACTTC. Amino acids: CASSLGAGEIYEQYF.

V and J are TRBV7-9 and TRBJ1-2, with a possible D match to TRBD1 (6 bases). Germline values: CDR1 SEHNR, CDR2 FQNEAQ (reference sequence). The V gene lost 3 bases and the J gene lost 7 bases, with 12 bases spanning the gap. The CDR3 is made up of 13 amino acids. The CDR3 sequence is CASSLDSSGGYTF. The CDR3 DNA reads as TGTGCCAGCAGCTTGGACAGTAGTGGTGGCTACACCTTC.

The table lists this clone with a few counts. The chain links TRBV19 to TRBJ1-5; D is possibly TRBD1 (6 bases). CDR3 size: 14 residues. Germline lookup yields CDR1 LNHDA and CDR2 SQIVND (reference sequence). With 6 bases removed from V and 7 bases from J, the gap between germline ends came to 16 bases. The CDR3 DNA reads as TGTGCCAGTAGAGGGGGGGCGGGGAGGCAGCCCCAGCATTTT. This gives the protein CASRGGAGRQPQHF.

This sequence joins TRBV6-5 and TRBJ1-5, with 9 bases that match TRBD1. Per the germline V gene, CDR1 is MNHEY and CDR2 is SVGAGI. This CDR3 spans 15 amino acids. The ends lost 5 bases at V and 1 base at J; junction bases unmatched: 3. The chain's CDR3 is CASSRDRVSNQPQHF. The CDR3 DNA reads TGTGCCAGCAGTCGGGACAGGGTGAGCAATCAGCCCCAGCATTTT.

The CDR3: CASSLAGVVGYTF. The CDR3, as DNA: TGTGCCAGCAGCTTAGCAGGGGTGGTTGGCTACACCTTC. The chain uses TRBV7-2 and TRBJ1-2; TRBD1 might be the D (5 bases). V lost 0 bases to trimming and J lost 7 bases, with 9 bases between them. The CDR3 sequence is 13 residues long. The germline CDR1 and CDR2 sequences are SGHTA and FQGNSA.

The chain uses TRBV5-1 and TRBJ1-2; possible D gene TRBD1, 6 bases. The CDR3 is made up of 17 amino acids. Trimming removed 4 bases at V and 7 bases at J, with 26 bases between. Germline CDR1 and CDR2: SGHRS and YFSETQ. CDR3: CASSRISQGYSGGGYTF. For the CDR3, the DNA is TGCGCCAGCAGCCGGATTTCACAGGGTTACAGTGGTGGTGGCTACACCTTC.

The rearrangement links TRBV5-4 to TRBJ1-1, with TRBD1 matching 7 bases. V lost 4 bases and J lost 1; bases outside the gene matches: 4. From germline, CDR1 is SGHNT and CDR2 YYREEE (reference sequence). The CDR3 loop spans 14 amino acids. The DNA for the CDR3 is TGTGCCAGCAGCATCCGACAGGGGAACACTGAAGCTTTCTTT. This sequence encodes CASSIRQGNTEAFF.

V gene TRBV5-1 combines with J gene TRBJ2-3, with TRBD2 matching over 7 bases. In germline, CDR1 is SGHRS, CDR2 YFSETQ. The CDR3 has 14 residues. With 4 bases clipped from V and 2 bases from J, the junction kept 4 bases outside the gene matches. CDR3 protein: CASSAGTNTDTQYF. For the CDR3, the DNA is TGCGCCAGCAGCGCCGGGACTAACACAGATACGCAGTATTTT. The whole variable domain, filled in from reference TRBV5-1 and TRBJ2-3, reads KAGVTQTPRYLIKTRGQQVTLSCSPISGHRSVSWYQQTPGQGLQFLFEYFSETQRNKGNFPGRFSGRQFSNSRSEMNVSTLELGDSALYLCASSAGTNTDTQYFGPGTRLTVL.